This is a list of T cell receptor beta chains from one sample in a study of technical replicates of blood from a handful of donors. This table comes from immunoSEQ multiplex PCR, and its TCRdb copy is limited to in-frame clones, with some not included. This sample has about 81,000 clones, with about 97% found just once. The sample taken for sequencing was T cells isolated from PBMCs. The receptors stem from a human donor in good health. Each CDR3 is given with its conserved first and last residue. The D gene is left open where the match is weak. Size values are once, few and many counts, or a class for expanded clones, and some rows have none.

16 | TRBJ2-3 | TRBD2 | TRBV7-8 | . | TGTGCAAGCAGCGATCGACTAGCGGGGGGCACAGATACGCAGTATTTT | CASSDRLAGGTDTQYF
18 | TRBJ2-5 | TRBD2 | TRBV4-1 | . | TGCGCCAGCAGCCAAGCCCCAGCGGGGGGGCCGAGTCAAGAGACCCAGTACTTC | CASSQAPAGGPSQETQYF
12 | TRBJ1-1 | . | TRBV5-1 | once | TGCGCCAGCAGGGGGGGGAACACTGAAGCTTTCTTT | CASRGGNTEAFF
17 | TRBJ2-3 | . | TRBV4-2 | once | TGTGCCAGCAGCCAAGGGGAGACTACCATTCCCACAGATACGCAGTATTTT | CASSQGETTIPTDTQYF
15 | TRBJ1-3 | TRBD1 | TRBV4-1 | . | TGCGCCAGCAGCCACGAGGACAGGGATGGAAACACCATATATTTT | CASSHEDRDGNTIYF
14 | TRBJ2-7 | TRBD1 | TRBV19 | . | TGTGCCAGTAGTCCCGGGACAGGTCCTTACGAGCAGTACTTC | CASSPGTGPYEQYF
13 | TRBJ2-7 | . | TRBV6-1 | . | TGTGCCAGCAGTGAAGGAGGGCTAAACGAGCAGTACTTC | CASSEGGLNEQYF
12 | TRBJ1-3 | . | TRBV5-4 | . | TGTGCCAGCAGTTCTGGCGGAAACACCATATATTTT | CASSSGGNTIYF
14 | TRBJ1-6 | . | TRBV30 | . | TGTGCCTGGAGTGTCGTGTCAGGGGCTTCACCCCTCCACTTT | CAWSVVSGASPLHF
15 | TRBJ2-5 | . | TRBV11-3 | . | TGTGCCAGCAGCTTCTCCGCGGGACCCGGGGAGACCCAGTACTTC | CASSFSAGPGETQYF
15 | TRBJ2-1 | TRBD2 | TRBV2 | once | TGTGCCAGCAGGGGAACTAGCGGGGGGGACAATGAGCAGTTCTTC | CASRGTSGGDNEQFF
17 | TRBJ2-7 | TRBD1 | TRBV7-6 | . | TGTGCCAGCAGCTTAGCTCCGGGACAGGGTAGCTCCTACGAGCAGTACTTC | CASSLAPGQGSSYEQYF
14 | TRBJ1-4 | . | TRBV6-1 | once | TGTGCCAGCAAGAGCGGGGAAAGCGGTGAAAAACTGTTTTTT | CASKSGESGEKLFF
13 | TRBJ1-1 | . | TRBV7-2 | . | TGTGCCAGCAGCCGGAGATTCAACACTGAAGCTTTCTTT | CASSRRFNTEAFF
16 | TRBJ2-3 | TRBD1 | TRBV5-1 | . | TGCGCCAGCACCGCGGTCGGGACAGCTTTCACAGATACGCAGTATTTT | CASTAVGTAFTDTQYF
15 | TRBJ2-1 | . | TRBV27 | . | TGTGCCAGCAGTCCGAGAGGGAGGGGGGACAATGAGCAGTTCTTC | CASSPRGRGDNEQFF
14 | TRBJ1-1 | . | TRBV30 | . | TGTGCCTGGAGCGCCCTTCCTATGAACACTGAAGCTTTCTTT | CAWSALPMNTEAFF
14 | TRBJ2-5 | . | TRBV6-5 | . | TGTGCCAGCAGTTATGGGCGGGGATGGGAGACCCAGTACTTC | CASSYGRGWETQYF
15 | TRBJ2-1 | TRBD2 | TRBV27 | . | TGTGCCAGCAGTTCGGGAGGGTACCCCTACAATGAGCAGTTCTTC | CASSSGGYPYNEQFF
14 | TRBJ2-1 | TRBD1 | TRBV5-6 | once | TGTGCCAGCAGTTACCAACAGGGGGCCCTTAGAAAGTTCTTC | CASSYQQGALRKFF
15 | TRBJ2-7 | TRBD1 | TRBV27 | . | TGTGCCAGCAGTTTATGGACAGGGAGCTCCTACGAGCAGTACTTC | CASSLWTGSSYEQYF
18 | TRBJ2-1 | . | TRBV28 | . | TGTGCCAGCAGCCCTACTGGAGCGGGCCACCCCTCCTACAATGAGCAGTTCTTC | CASSPTGAGHPSYNEQFF
17 | TRBJ1-1 | TRBD1 | TRBV19 | . | TGTGCCAGTAGTCCCTGGGACAGGGAGGGGATGAACACTGAAGCTTTCTTT | CASSPWDREGMNTEAFF
15 | TRBJ1-4 | . | TRBV5-6 | . | TGTGCCAGCAGCTTGGCCGGGGGTTTAGTTGAAAAACTGTTTTTT | CASSLAGGLVEKLFF
15 | TRBJ2-7 | TRBD1 | TRBV5-1 | . | TGCGCCAGCAGCTTGACAGGGGGCAACTCTTACGAGCAGTACTTC | CASSLTGGNSYEQYF
16 | TRBJ2-1 | TRBD2 | TRBV12-5 | . | TGTGCTAGTGGTTTGGTACTAAGCGGGAGGCACAATGAGCAGTTCTTC | CASGLVLSGRHNEQFF
17 | TRBJ2-1 | TRBD1 | TRBV5-6 | . | TGTGCCAGCAGCCTTTCGTTTATATTAGGGACAGGGACTGAGCAGTTCTTC | CASSLSFILGTGTEQFF
15 | TRBJ2-5 | TRBD2 | TRBV6-1 | . | TGTGCCAGCAGTGACAAGCGGGGGTACCAAGAGACCCAGTACTTC | CASSDKRGYQETQYF
17 | TRBJ1-1 | TRBD1 | TRBV7-3 | once | TGTGCCAGCAGCTTAATTCCGGGACAGGGAGGGAGCACTGAAGCTTTCTTT | CASSLIPGQGGSTEAFF
14 | TRBJ2-6 | . | TRBV27 | . | TGTGCCAGCAGTTTTTATTCTGGGGCCAACGTCCTGACTTTC | CASSFYSGANVLTF
18 | TRBJ2-1 | . | TRBV27 | . | TGTGCCAGCAAGGCCGGCGCTTTTGGATGGGCTCCCTACAATGAGCAGTTCTTC | CASKAGAFGWAPYNEQFF
14 | TRBJ1-4 | . | TRBV28 | . | TGTGCCAGCAATTCCCGGGGAGAGCATGAAAAACTGTTTTTT | CASNSRGEHEKLFF
15 | TRBJ2-3 | . | TRBV7-9 | . | TGTGCCAGCAGATTCAGCGCGGAGAGCACAGATACGCAGTATTTT | CASRFSAESTDTQYF
17 | TRBJ1-2 | TRBD1 | TRBV30 | . | TGTGCCTGGAGTCGGGAAGTAGGACAGGCCCGGGGCTATGGCTACACCTTC | CAWSREVGQARGYGYTF
14 | TRBJ2-1 | TRBD2 | TRBV6-5 | . | TGTGCCAGCAGACCAAGGACTAGCAGGGACGAGCAGTTCTTC | CASRPRTSRDEQFF